These 5 T cell receptor beta chains were sequenced from one sample in a study of CD8 T cells in Susac syndrome. cDNA came from about 0.46 to 1 ug RNA primed by random hexamers. TCRdb reanalysed the immunoSEQ multiplex PCR reads using MiXCR and keeps one entry per CDR3 protein. The sample contains 200,000 to 250,000 distinct CDR3 sequences, 92% of which appear only once. The sample comprised CD8+ T cells from PBMCs. These receptors were taken from a human donor with multiple sclerosis.

This rearrangement joins TRBV4-1 to TRBJ2-3, with D uncertain. The V end was cut by 0 bases, the J end by 3 bases, with 4 bases between. This CDR3 spans 13 amino acids. The germline gives CDR1 MGHRA, CDR2 YSYEKL. CDR3 DNA sequence: TGCGCCAGCAGCCAAGATCCTACAGATACGCAGTATTTT. It codes for CASSQDPTDTQYF.

This sequence joins TRBV27 and TRBJ2-3; 12 bases agree with TRBD2. With 3 bases clipped from V and 1 base from J, the junction kept 5 bases outside the gene matches. CDR1 is MNHEY and CDR2 is SMNVEV in the germline V gene (reference sequence). The CDR3 is 17 residues long. The CDR3 DNA reads TGTGCCAGCAGTTTCGGGACTAGCGGGCGGGGCACAGATACGCAGTATTTT. Its translation is CASSFGTSGRGTDTQYF.

The chain combines TRBV13 with TRBJ1-2; D remains ambiguous. Germline values: CDR1 PRHDT, CDR2 FYEKMQ (reference sequence). V dropped 6 bases and J dropped 8 bases, with 16 bases sitting between them. The CDR3 has 13 residues. CDR3 amino acids: CASSPGLLGGYTF. CDR3 DNA sequence: TGTGCCAGCAGTCCGGGCCTTTTGGGCGGCTACACCTTC.

CDR3: CASSFLGASTDTQYF. The DNA for the CDR3 is TGTGCCAGCAGCTTCCTGGGCGCTAGCACAGATACGCAGTATTTT. J is TRBJ2-3 and V is TRBV7-3; D is undetermined. V dropped 3 bases and J dropped 0 bases, with 10 bases sitting between them. CDR1 and CDR2 from the germline V gene are SGHTA and FQGTGA. CDR3 length: 15 amino acids.

This clonotype has only one observation. J is TRBJ1-2 and V is TRBV27, with 7 positions matching TRBD1. The CDR3 covers 12 residues. Unmatched junction bases numbered 6, after V lost 8 bases and J lost 6 bases. From germline, CDR1 is MNHEY and CDR2 SMNVEV (reference sequence). DNA for the CDR3: TGTGCCAGCGGCACAGGGGCGAATGGCTACACCTTC. Its protein product is CASGTGANGYTF.